A single sample gave rise to the 2 T cell receptor beta chains below, sequenced in a study of blood T cell repertoires in COVID-19. Here immunoSEQ multiplex PCR was the method, and the copy in TCRdb shows in-frame clones only, minus some. The table lists some 290,000 clones, roughly 91% of them singletons, with approximately 10% in the top ten. Sequenced sample: peripheral blood. These receptors all come from a woman aged 25-40 years with COVID-19, enrolled during active disease.

CDR3 residues: CASNRGANEKLFF. In nucleotides, the CDR3 is TGTGCCAGCAACCGCGGGGCAAATGAAAAACTGTTTTTT. This chain connects TRBV14 to TRBJ1-4; D perhaps matches TRBD1 (5 bases). Germline CDR1 and CDR2: SGHDN and FVKESK. This CDR3 has 13 residues. V was pared by 7 bases and J by 5 bases, with 11 bases between.

A few counts support this clone. The rearrangement joins TRBV5-1 to TRBJ1-1, with TRBD1 as a possible D gene (5 bases). The germline V and J ends were trimmed by 4 bases and 1 base, with 8 bases remaining between them. Per the germline V gene, CDR1 is SGHRS and CDR2 is YFSETQ. The CDR3 consists of 13 residues. CDR3 sequence (DNA): TGCGCCAGCAGCGCTACAGGGAACACTGAAGCTTTCTTT. Its protein product is CASSATGNTEAFF.